What follows are 19 T cell receptor beta chains derived from one specimen sequenced in a study of blood T cells in healthy people across ages. PCR was performed a second time for about 7 to 11 cycles using a sample-barcoded 5' primer and a J-beta primer mix. A single record per CDR3 protein comes from TCRdb applying MiXCR to the 5' RACE reads. The sample holds some 1 million distinct CDR3 sequences; 45% are singletons and the top ten take approximately 17%. Sequenced: blood. These receptors were collected from a woman aged 55-69 years in good health.

This clonotype was recorded a few times. This chain joins TRBV5-1 and TRBJ2-5; possible D gene TRBD2, 5 bases. Trimming stripped 0 bases from V and 11 bases from J, with 14 bases between. Germline V CDR1 and CDR2: SGHRS, YFSETQ. This CDR3 region has 13 residues. DNA for the CDR3: TGCGCCAGCAGCTTGGCCGGACTTAGTGAGCAGTACTTC. Translated, it gives CASSLAGLSEQYF.

This clonotype was seen a few times. The chain combines TRBV27 with TRBJ2-5; perhaps TRBD1 as D (6 bases). Germline V gives CDR1 MNHEY, CDR2 SMNVEV (reference sequence). The CDR3 has 15 residues. V was cut by 4 bases and J by 4 bases, with 16 bases left in between. In DNA, the CDR3 is TGTGCCAGCAGTTCAACACAGGGAATGGGAGAGACCCAGTACTTC. This translates into CASSSTQGMGETQYF.

The rearrangement joins TRBV21-1 to TRBJ2-3; the D segment call TRBD2 is taken from the table without a DNA check. TRBV21-1 is given as a pseudogene. CDR3 length: 17 residues. The CDR3 coding sequence is TGTGCCAGCAGCCGCATCAGGGACCAGTTGGGGGCAGATACGCTGTATTTT. Translation: CASSRIRDQLGADTLYF.

This clonotype was observed a few times. The chain employs TRBV2 and TRBJ2-7; D gene unclear. Per germline, CDR1 SNHLY and CDR2 FYNNEI. The CDR3 consists of 14 residues. V was cut by 2 bases and J by 6 bases, with 14 bases left in between. For the CDR3, the DNA is TGTGCCAGCAGTGAACTAGTCGTCGCCGGCGAGCAGTACTTC. Its protein product is CASSELVVAGEQYF.

The chain joins TRBV27 to TRBJ2-3; a weak D match, TRBD2 (6 bases). From germline, CDR1 is MNHEY and CDR2 SMNVEV (reference sequence). This CDR3 spans 14 amino acids. Trimming shortened V by 8 bases and J by 6 bases, and 18 bases separated the two germline ends. Here the CDR3 reads CASWRRGVRDTQYF. The CDR3 nucleotides read TGTGCCAGCTGGAGGAGGGGCGTGAGGGATACGCAGTATTTT.

This clonotype was observed a few times. This chain links TRBV30 with TRBJ2-1; the D is unclear. The V and J ends lost 0 bases and 6 bases respectively, with 3 bases between them. Germline assignment: CDR1 GTSNPN and CDR2 SVGIG (reference sequence). The CDR3 is 11 amino acids. In DNA form, the CDR3 reads TGTGCCTGGAGTGTACGCAATGAGCAGTTCTTC. Residues: CAWSVRNEQFF.

This clonotype was recorded a few times. The chain has TRBV7-9 and TRBJ2-3; 9 bases agree with TRBD1. This CDR3 is 14 amino acids long. With V trimmed by 7 bases and J by 6 bases, 8 bases remained unmatched. In germline, CDR1 is SEHNR, CDR2 FQNEAQ (reference sequence). The CDR3 is CASIRTGVHDTQYF. CDR3 bases: TGTGCCAGCATTAGGACAGGGGTGCACGATACGCAGTATTTT. The entire variable domain, with the rest obtained from reference TRBV7-9 and TRBJ2-3, is as follows: DTGVSQNPRHKITKRGQNVTFRCDPISEHNRLYWYRQTLGQGPEFLTYFQNEAQLEKSRLLSDRFSAERPKGSFSTLEIQRTEQGDSAMYLCASIRTGVHDTQYFGPGTRLTVL.

This chain uses TRBV12-3 or TRBV12-4 with TRBJ2-7; D is perhaps TRBD1 (5 bases). This CDR3 has 14 residues. The V gene lost 6 bases and the J gene lost 3 bases, with 15 bases spanning the gap. The CDR3 reads CASSYDSSHYEQYF. Here the CDR3 DNA reads TGTGCCAGCAGCTACGACAGCTCTCACTACGAGCAGTACTTC.

The CDR3 bases are TGTGCCAGCAGCACCCACCAGAGAGAGCAGTACTTC. Translating it yields CASSTHQREQYF. The chain carries TRBV7-9 and TRBJ2-7; D gene ambiguous. The CDR3 is 12 amino acids. The V end lost 5 bases, the J end lost 7 bases, and 12 bases lay between the germline ends. Germline CDR1 SEHNR, CDR2 FQNEAQ (reference sequence).

The rearrangement joins TRBV28 to TRBJ2-7; 7 nucleotides line up with TRBD1. Germline V CDR1 and CDR2: MDHEN, SYDVKM. V dropped 2 bases and J dropped 3; count of bases not matched to a gene: 10. CDR3 size: 16 residues. CDR3 residues: CASSLNPTTGLYEQYF. The CDR3, as DNA: TGTGCCAGCAGTTTAAACCCGACGACAGGGCTCTACGAGCAGTACTTC.

This clonotype has a handful of counts. V gene TRBV5-1 combines with J gene TRBJ2-7, with TRBD2 matching over 7 bases. CDR1 is SGHRS and CDR2 is YFSETQ in the germline V gene. V gave up 0 bases and J gave up 1 base; unmatched junction bases: 7. This CDR3 spans 16 amino acids. The CDR3 nucleotides read TGCGCCAGCAGCTTGGCCCCAGCGGGACCTTCCTACGAGCAGTACTTC. Encoded protein: CASSLAPAGPSYEQYF. Full variable domain (outside the CDR3, taken from reference TRBV5-1 and TRBJ2-7): KAGVTQTPRYLIKTRGQQVTLSCSPISGHRSVSWYQQTPGQGLQFLFEYFSETQRNKGNFPGRFSGRQFSNSRSEMNVSTLELGDSALYLCASSLAPAGPSYEQYFGPGTRLTVT.

This CDR3 reads CATSDFLSTDTQYF. The CDR3 coding sequence is TGTGCCACCAGTGATTTTCTCAGCACAGATACGCAGTATTTT. The chain recombines TRBV24-1 with TRBJ2-3; D remains unclear. V lost 1 base, J lost 0 bases, and 4 bases lay in between. The CDR3 covers 14 residues. Looked up from germline, CDR1 is KGHDR and CDR2 is SFDVKD.

This rearrangement joins TRBV20-1 to TRBJ2-1; 9 bases align to TRBD1. This CDR3 spans 14 amino acids. V was clipped by 3 bases and J by 8 bases; unmatched bases: 8. CDR1 and CDR2 (germline): DFQATT, SNEGSKA (reference sequence). In DNA, the CDR3 is TGCAGTGCTAGCCGGGACAGGGATCTAGATGAGCAGTTCTTC. Translating gives CSASRDRDLDEQFF.

This chain uses TRBV4-2 with TRBJ1-3; possibly TRBD1 for D (5 bases). Trimming cost V 0 bases and J 2 bases, with 11 bases left between them. Germline values: CDR1 LGHNA, CDR2 YNFKEQ. This CDR3 is built from 16 residues. This chain's CDR3 is CASSQEWRGTGNTIYF. The CDR3 DNA is TGTGCCAGCAGCCAAGAGTGGAGGGGCACTGGAAACACCATATATTTT.

J is TRBJ2-7 and V is TRBV20-1; unclear D gene. CDR3 length: 11 residues. Germline V gives CDR1 DFQATT, CDR2 SNEGSKA (reference sequence). Written as DNA, the CDR3 is TGCAGCGCTTCCGGACCCCCCAAGGAGTACTTC. It specifies CSASGPPKEYF.

The CDR3 nucleotides read TGTGCCAGCAGTCCATTCGGGTCCTACGAGCAGTACTTC. Residues: CASSPFGSYEQYF. This sequence joins TRBV27 and TRBJ2-7, with unresolved D. V was shortened by 5 bases and J by 1 base, with 9 bases between the two germline ends. This CDR3 has 13 residues. Germline CDR1 is MNHEY and CDR2 is SMNVEV (reference sequence).

Points on this clonotype: Being one base from a much bigger clone, this may be a read error. This chain links TRBV20-1 with TRBJ1-1; D gene ambiguous. Looked up from germline, CDR1 is DFQATT and CDR2 is SNEGSKA (reference sequence). The CDR3 contains 14 residues. The CDR3 region is CGASSSQLNTEAFF. The CDR3 bases are TGCGGTGCTAGCTCCTCCCAACTCAACACTGAAGCTTTCTTT.

The rearrangement links TRBV12-3 or TRBV12-4 to TRBJ2-3; D ambiguous. This CDR3 is built from 15 residues. Trimming took 6 bases from V and 0 from J, leaving 13 bases between them. The CDR3 protein is CASSPIDTSTDTQYF. CDR3 coding DNA: TGTGCCAGCAGCCCTATAGATACTAGCACAGATACGCAGTATTTT.

This chain joins TRBV27 and TRBJ1-1; 8 bases are shared with TRBD1. After removal of 5 bases from V and 1 base from J, the junction contained 6 bases not matched to a gene. This CDR3 is built from 15 residues. The germline gives CDR1 MNHEY, CDR2 SMNVEV (reference sequence). CDR3 coding DNA: TGTGCCAGCAGTCCACACAGGGGGAAGAACACTGAAGCTTTCTTT. This gives the protein CASSPHRGKNTEAFF.